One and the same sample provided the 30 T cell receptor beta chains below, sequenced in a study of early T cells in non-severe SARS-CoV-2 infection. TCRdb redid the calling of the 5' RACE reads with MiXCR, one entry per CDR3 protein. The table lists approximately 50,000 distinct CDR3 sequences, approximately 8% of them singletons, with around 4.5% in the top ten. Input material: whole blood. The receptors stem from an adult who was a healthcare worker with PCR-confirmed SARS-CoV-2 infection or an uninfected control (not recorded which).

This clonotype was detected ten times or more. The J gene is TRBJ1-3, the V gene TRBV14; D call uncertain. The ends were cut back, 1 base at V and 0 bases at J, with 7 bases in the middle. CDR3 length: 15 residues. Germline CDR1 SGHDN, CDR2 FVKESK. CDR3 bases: TGTGCCAGCAGCCAAGGGAGCGGCTCTGGAAACACCATATATTTT. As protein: CASSQGSGSGNTIYF. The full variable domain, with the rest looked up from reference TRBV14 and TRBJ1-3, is EAGVTQFPSHSVIEKGQTVTLRCDPISGHDNLYWYRRVMGKEIKFLLHFVKESKQDESGMPNNRFLAERTGGTYSTLKVQPAELEDSGVYFCASSQGSGSGNTIYFGEGSWLTVV.

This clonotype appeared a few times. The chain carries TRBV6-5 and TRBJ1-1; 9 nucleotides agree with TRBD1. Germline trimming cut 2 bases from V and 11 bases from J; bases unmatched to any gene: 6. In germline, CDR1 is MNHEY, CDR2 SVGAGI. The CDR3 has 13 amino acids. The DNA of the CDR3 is TGTGCCAGCAGTTACGCGGACAGGGGTTCGGCTTTCTTT. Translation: CASSYADRGSAFF.

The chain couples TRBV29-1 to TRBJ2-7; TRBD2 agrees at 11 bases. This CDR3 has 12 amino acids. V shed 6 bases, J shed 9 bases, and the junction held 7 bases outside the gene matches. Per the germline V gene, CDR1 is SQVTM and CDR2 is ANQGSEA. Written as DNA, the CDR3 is TGCAGCGTCGGTAGCGGGAGGGCCAGGCAGTACTTC. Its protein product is CSVGSGRARQYF.

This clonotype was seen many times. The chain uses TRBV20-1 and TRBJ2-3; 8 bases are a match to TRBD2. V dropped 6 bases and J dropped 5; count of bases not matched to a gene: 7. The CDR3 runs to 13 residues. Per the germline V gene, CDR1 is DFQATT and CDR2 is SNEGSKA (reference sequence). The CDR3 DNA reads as TGCAGTGCCCCGGGACTAGGGGTAGATACGCAGTATTTT. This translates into CSAPGLGVDTQYF.

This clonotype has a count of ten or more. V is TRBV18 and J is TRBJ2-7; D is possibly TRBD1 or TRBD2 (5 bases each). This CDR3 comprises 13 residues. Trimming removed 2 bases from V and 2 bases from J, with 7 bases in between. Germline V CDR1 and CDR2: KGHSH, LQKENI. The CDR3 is CASSPWDPYEQYF. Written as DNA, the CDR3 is TGTGCCAGCTCACCATGGGACCCCTACGAGCAGTACTTC.

CDR3 protein: CSVEGIGSEQYF. The DNA for the CDR3 is TGCAGCGTTGAAGGGATAGGATCCGAGCAGTACTTC. This chain connects TRBV29-1 to TRBJ2-7; D is undetermined. With 1 base removed from V and 6 bases from J, the gap between germline ends came to 10 bases. This CDR3 region has 12 residues. CDR1 and CDR2 (germline): SQVTM, ANQGSEA.

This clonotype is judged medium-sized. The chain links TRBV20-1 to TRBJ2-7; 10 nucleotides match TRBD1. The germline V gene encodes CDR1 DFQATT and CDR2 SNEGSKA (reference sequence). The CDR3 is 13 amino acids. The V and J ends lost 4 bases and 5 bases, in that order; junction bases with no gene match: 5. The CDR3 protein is CSAIRDRGHEQYF. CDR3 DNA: TGCAGTGCTATACGGGACAGGGGTCACGAGCAGTACTTC.

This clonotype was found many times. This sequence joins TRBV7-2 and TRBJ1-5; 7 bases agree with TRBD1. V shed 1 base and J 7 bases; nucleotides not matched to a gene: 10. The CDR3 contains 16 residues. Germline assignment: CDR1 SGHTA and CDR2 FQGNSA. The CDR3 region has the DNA TGTGCCAGCAGCTTAGTAGGGACAGCGGTAGACCAGCCCCAGCATTTT. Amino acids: CASSLVGTAVDQPQHF.

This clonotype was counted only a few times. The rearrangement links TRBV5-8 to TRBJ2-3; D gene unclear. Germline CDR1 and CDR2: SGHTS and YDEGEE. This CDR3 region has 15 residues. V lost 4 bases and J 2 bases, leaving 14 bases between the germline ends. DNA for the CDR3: TGTGCCAGCAGCCCCGGATATATCAACACAGATACGCAGTATTTT. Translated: CASSPGYINTDTQYF.

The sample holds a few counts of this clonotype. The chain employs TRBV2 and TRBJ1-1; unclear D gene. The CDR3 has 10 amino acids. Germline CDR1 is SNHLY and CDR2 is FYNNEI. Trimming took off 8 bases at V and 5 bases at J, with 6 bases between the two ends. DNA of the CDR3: TGTGCCAGCTCGGGGACTGAAGCTTTCTTT. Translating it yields CASSGTEAFF. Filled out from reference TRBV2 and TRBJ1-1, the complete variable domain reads EPEVTQTPSHQVTQMGQEVILRCVPISNHLYFYWYRQILGQKVEFLVSFYNNEISEKSEIFDDQFSVERPDGSNFTLKIRSTKLEDSAMYFCASSGTEAFFGQGTRLTVV.

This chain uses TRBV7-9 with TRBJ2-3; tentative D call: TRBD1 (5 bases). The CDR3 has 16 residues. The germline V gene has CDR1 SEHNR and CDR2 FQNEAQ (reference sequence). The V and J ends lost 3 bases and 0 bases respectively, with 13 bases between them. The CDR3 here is CASSFQDTPSTDTQYF. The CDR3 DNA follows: TGTGCCAGCAGCTTCCAGGACACTCCTAGCACAGATACGCAGTATTTT.

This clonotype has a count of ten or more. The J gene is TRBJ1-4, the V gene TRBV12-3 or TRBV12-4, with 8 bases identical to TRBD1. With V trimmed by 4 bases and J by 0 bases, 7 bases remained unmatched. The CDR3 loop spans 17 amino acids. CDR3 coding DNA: TGTGCCAGCAGTTCCAGGGGGCTTTCTTCAACTAATGAAAAACTGTTTTTT. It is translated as CASSSRGLSSTNEKLFF.

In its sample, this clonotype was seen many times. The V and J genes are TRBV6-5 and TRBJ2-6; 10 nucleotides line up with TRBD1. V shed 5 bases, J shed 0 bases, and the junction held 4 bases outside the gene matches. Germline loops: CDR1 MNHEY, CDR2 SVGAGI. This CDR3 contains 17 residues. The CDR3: CASSGQGVLSGANVLTF. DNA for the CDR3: TGTGCCAGCAGTGGACAGGGGGTTCTCTCTGGGGCCAACGTCCTGACTTTC.

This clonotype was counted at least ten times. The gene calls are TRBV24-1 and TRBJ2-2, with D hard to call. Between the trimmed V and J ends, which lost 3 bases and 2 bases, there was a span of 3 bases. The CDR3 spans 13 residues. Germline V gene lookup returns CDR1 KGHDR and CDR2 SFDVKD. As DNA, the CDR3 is TGTGCCACCAGTGATACTAACACCGGGGAGCTGTTTTTT. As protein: CATSDTNTGELFF.

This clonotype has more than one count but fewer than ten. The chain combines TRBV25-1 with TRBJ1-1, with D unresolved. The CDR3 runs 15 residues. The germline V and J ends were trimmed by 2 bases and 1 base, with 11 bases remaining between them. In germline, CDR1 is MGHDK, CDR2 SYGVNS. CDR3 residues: CASSEGVGRNTEAFF. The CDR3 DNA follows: TGTGCCAGCAGTGAAGGGGTTGGACGGAACACTGAAGCTTTCTTT.

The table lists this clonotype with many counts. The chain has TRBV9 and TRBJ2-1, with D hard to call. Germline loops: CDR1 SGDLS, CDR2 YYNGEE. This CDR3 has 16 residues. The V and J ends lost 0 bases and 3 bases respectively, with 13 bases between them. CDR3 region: CASSVDAGPYYNEQFF. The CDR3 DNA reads TGTGCCAGCAGCGTAGACGCTGGACCGTACTACAATGAGCAGTTCTTC.

The CDR3 loop is CSAYPGRGGNEQFF. CDR3 coding DNA: TGCAGTGCCTACCCGGGCCGGGGGGGCAATGAGCAGTTCTTC. The chain links TRBV20-1 to TRBJ2-1; the match to TRBD2 covers 8 bases. J was trimmed by 6 bases and V by 6 bases; bases with no gene match: 10. The germline V gene has CDR1 DFQATT and CDR2 SNEGSKA (reference sequence). This CDR3 has 14 residues.

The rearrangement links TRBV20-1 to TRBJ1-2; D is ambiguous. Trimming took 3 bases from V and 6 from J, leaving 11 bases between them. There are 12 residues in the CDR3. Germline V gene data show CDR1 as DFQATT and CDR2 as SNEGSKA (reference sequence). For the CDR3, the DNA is TGCAGTGCTAGGGACCGGGCGCATGGCTACACCTTC. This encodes CSARDRAHGYTF.

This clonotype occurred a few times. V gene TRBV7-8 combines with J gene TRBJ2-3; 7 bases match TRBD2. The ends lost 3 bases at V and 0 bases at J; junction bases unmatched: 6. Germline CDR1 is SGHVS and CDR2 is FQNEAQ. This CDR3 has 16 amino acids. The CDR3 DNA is TGTGCCAGCAGCTTTGGCGGGAGCCTCAGCACAGATACGCAGTATTTT. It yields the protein CASSFGGSLSTDTQYF.

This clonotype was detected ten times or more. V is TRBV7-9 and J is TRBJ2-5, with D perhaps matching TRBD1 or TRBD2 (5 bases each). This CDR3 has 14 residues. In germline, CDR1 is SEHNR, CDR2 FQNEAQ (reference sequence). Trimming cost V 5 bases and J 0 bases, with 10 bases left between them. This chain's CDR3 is CASSAGTHQETQYF. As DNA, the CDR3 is TGTGCCAGCAGCGCCGGGACGCACCAAGAGACCCAGTACTTC.

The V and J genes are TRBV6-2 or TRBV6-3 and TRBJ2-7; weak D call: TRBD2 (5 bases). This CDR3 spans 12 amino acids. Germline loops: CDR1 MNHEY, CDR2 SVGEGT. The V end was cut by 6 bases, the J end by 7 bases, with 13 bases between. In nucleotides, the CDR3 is TGTGCCAGCAGCCAATCCCGCGGGGAGCAGTACTTC. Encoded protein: CASSQSRGEQYF.

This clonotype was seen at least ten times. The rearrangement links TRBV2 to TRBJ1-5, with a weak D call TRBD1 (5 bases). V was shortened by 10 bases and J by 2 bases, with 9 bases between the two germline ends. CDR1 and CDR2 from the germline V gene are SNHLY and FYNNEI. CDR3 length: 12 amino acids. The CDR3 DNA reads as TGTGCCACTGGGGGTGGCAATCAGCCCCAGCATTTT. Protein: CATGGGNQPQHF.

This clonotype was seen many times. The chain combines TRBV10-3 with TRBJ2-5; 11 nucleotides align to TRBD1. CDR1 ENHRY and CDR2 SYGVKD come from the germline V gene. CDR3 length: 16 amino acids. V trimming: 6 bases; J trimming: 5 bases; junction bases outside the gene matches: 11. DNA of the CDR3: TGTGCCATCAGCCTGGGCCCGGGACAGGGGGAGGAGACCCAGTACTTC. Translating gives CAISLGPGQGEETQYF.

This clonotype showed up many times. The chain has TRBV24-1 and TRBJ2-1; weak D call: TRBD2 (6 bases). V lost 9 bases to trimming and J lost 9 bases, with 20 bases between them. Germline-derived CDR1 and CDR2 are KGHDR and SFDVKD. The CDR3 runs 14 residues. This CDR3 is CATQSGFLGSEQFF. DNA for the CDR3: TGTGCCACCCAGTCGGGGTTCCTCGGGAGTGAGCAGTTCTTC.

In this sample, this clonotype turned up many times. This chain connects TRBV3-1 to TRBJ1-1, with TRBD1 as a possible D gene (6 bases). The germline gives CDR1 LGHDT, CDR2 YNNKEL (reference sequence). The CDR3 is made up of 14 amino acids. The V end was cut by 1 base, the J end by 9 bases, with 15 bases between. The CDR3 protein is CASSQGGRGVQAFF. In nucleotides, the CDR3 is TGTGCCAGCAGCCAAGGAGGCAGGGGTGTACAAGCTTTCTTT.

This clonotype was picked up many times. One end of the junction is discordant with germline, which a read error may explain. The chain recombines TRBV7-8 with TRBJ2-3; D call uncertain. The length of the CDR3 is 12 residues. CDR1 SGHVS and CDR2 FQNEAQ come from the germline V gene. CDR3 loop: CASSAIKLTQFF. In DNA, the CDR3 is TGTGCCAGCAGCGCCATCAAATTAACGCAGTTTTTT.

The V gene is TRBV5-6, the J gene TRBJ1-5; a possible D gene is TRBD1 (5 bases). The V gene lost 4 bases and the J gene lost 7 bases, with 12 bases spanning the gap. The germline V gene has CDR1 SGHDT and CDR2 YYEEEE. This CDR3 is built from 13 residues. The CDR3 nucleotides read TGTGCCAGCAGCCGGGGGACGGCCCAGCCCCAGCATTTT. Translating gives CASSRGTAQPQHF.

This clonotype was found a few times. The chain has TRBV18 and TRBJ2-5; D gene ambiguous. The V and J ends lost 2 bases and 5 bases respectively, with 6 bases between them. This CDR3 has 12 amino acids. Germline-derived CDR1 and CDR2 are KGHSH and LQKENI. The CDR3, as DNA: TGTGCCAGCTCACCAAACGCGGAGACCCAGTACTTC. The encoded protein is CASSPNAETQYF.

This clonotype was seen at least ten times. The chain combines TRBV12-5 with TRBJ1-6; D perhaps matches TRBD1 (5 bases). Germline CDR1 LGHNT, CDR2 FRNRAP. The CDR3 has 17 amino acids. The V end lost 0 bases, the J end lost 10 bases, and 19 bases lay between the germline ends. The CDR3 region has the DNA TGTGCTAGTGGTTTGGTATTGCAGGGAAATTCGAAATCACCCCTCCACTTT. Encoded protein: CASGLVLQGNSKSPLHF. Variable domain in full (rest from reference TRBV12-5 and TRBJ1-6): DARVTQTPRHKVTEMGQEVTMRCQPILGHNTVFWYRQTMMQGLELLAYFRNRAPLDDSGMPKDRFSAEMPDATLATLKIQPSEPRDSAVYFCASGLVLQGNSKSPLHFGNGTRLTVT.

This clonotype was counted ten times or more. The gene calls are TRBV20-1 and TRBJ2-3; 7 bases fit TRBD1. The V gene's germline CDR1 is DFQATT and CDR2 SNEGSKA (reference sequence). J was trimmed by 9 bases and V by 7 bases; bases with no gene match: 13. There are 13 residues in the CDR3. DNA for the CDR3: TGCAGTGTCTCTTACAGGGGAATAGGGACGCAGTATTTT. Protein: CSVSYRGIGTQYF.